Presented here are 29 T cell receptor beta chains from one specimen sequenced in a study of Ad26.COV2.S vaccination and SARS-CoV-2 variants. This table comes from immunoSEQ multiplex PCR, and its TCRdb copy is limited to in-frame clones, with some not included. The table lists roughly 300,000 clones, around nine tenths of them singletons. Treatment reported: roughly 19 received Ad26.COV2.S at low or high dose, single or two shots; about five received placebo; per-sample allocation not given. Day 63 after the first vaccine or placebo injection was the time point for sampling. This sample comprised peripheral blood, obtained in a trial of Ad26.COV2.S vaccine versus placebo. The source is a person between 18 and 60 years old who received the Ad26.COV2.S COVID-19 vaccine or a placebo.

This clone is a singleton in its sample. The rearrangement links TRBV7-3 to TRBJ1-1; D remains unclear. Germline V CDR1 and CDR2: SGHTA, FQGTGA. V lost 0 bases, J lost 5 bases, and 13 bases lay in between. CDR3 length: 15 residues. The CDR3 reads CASSLTADSGTEAFF. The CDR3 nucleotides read TGTGCCAGCAGCTTAACGGCGGACTCCGGGACTGAAGCTTTCTTT. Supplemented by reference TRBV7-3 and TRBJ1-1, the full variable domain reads GAGVSQTPSNKVTEKGKYVELRCDPISGHTALYWYRQSLGQGPEFLIYFQGTGAADDSGLPNDRFFAVRPEGSVSTLKIQRTERGDSAVYLCASSLTADSGTEAFFGQGTRLTVV.

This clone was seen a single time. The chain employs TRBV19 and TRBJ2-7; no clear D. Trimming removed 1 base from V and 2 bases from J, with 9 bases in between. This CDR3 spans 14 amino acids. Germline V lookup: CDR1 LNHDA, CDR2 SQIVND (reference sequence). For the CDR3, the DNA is TGTGCCAGTAGTATAGGGACGCACGCCTACGAGCAGTACTTC. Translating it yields CASSIGTHAYEQYF.

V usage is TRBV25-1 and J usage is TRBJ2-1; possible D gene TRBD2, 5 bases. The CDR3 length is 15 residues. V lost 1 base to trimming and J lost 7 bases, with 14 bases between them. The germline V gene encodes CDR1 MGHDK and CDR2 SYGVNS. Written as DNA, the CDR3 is TGTGCCAGCAGTGAATTCGCCGGGGAAGATAATGAGCAGTTCTTC. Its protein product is CASSEFAGEDNEQFF.

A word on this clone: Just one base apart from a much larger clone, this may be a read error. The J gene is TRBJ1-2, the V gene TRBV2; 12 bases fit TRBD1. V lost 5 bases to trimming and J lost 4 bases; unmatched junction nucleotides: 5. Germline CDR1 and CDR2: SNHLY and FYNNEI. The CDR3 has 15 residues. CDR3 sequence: CASSTGTGGFYGYTF. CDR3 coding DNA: TGTGCCAGCAGTACCGGGACAGGGGGCTTCTATGGCTACACCTTC.

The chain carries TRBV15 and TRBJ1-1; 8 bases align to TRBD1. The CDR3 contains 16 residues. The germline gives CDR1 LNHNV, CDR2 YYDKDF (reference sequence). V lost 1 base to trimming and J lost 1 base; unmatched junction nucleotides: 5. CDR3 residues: CATSRGVGQGNTEAFF. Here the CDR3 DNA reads TGTGCCACCAGCAGAGGGGTAGGACAGGGGAACACTGAAGCTTTCTTT.

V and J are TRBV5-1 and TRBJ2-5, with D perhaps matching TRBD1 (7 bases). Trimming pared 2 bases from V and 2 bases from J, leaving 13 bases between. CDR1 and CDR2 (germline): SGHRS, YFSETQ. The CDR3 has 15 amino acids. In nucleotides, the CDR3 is TGCGCCAGCAGCTTAGGAGGGGGCGGACAAGAGACCCAGTACTTC. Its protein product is CASSLGGGGQETQYF.

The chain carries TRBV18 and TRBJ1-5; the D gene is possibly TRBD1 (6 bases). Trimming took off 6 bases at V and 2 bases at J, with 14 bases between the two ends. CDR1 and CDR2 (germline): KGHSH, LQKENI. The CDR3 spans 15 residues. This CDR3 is CASSPGGGGNQPQHF. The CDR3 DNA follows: TGTGCCAGCTCCCCCGGGGGGGGCGGCAATCAGCCCCAGCATTTT. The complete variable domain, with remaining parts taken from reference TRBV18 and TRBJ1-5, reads NAGVMQNPRHLVRRRGQEARLRCSPMKGHSHVYWYRQLPEEGLKFMVYLQKENIIDESGMPKERFSAEFPKEGPSILRIQQVVRGDSAAYFCASSPGGGGNQPQHFGDGTRLSIL.

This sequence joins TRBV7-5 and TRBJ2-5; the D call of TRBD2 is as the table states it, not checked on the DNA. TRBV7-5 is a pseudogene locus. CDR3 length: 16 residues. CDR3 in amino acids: CARSLSGAGGQETQYF. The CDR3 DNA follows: TGTGCCAGAAGCCTTTCAGGAGCGGGGGGGCAAGAGACCCAGTACTTC.

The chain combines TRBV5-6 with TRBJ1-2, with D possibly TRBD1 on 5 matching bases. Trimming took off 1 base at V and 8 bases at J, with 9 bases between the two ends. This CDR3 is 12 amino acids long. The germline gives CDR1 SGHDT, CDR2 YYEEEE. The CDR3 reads CASSLIGDGYTF. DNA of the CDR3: TGTGCCAGCAGCTTGATAGGGGACGGCTACACCTTC. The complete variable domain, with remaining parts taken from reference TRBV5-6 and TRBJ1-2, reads DAGVTQSPTHLIKTRGQQVTLRCSPKSGHDTVSWYQQALGQGPQFIFQYYEEEERQRGNFPDRFSGHQFPNYSSELNVNALLLGDSALYLCASSLIGDGYTFGSGTRLTVV.

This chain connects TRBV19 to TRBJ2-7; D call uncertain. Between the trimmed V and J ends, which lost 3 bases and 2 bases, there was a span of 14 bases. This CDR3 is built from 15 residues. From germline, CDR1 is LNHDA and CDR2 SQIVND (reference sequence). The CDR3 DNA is TGTGCCAGTAGTATGGCCCTGGACCCAGCCTACGAGCAGTACTTC. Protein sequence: CASSMALDPAYEQYF.

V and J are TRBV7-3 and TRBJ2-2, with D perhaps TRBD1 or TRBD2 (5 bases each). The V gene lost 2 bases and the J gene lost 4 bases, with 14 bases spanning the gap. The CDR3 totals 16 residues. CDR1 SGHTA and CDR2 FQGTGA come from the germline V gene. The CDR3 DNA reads TGTGCCAGCAGCTTATATGGGGGAGAGGGCACCGGGGAGCTGTTTTTT. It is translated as CASSLYGGEGTGELFF.

The CDR3 DNA is TGCGCCAGCAGCTTAGAAGGGTGGGAAGAGACCCAGTACTTC. Translated, it gives CASSLEGWEETQYF. The chain combines TRBV5-1 with TRBJ2-5; D is uncertain. Trimming removed 2 bases at V and 3 bases at J, with 11 bases between. The CDR3 extends over 14 amino acids. CDR1 SGHRS and CDR2 YFSETQ come from the germline V gene.

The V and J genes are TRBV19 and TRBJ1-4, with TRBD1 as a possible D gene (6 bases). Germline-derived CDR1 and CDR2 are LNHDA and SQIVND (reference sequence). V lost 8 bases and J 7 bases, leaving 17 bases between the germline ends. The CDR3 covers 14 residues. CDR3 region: CASRDRGAREKLFF. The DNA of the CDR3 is TGTGCCAGTCGTGATAGGGGGGCGCGTGAAAAACTGTTTTTT.

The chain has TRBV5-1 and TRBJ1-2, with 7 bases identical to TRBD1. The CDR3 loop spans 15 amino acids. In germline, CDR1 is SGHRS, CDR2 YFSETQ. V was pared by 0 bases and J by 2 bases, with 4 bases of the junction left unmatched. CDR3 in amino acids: CASSLAGTVNYGYTF. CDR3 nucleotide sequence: TGCGCCAGCAGCTTGGCCGGGACAGTGAACTATGGCTACACCTTC. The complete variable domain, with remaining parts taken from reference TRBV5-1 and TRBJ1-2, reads KAGVTQTPRYLIKTRGQQVTLSCSPISGHRSVSWYQQTPGQGLQFLFEYFSETQRNKGNFPGRFSGRQFSNSRSEMNVSTLELGDSALYLCASSLAGTVNYGYTFGSGTRLTVV.

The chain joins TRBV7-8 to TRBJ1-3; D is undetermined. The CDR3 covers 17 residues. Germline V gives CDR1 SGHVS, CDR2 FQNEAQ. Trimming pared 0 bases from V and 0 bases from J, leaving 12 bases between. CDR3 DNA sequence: TGTGCCAGCAGCTTAGCGTTAATGGGTCACTCTGGAAACACCATATATTTT. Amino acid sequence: CASSLALMGHSGNTIYF.

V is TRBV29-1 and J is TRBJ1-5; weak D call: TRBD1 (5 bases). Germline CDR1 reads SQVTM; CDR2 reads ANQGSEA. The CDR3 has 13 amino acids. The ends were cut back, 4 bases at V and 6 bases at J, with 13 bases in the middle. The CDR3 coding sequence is TGCAGCGTTGCTGATGGGGCGGGTCAGCCCCAGCATTTT. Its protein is CSVADGAGQPQHF.

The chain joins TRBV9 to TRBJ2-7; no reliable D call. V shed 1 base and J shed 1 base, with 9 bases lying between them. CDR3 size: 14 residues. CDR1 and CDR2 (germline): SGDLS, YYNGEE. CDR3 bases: TGTGCCAGCAGCGTAAGGACGGAGTCCTACGAGCAGTACTTC. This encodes CASSVRTESYEQYF.

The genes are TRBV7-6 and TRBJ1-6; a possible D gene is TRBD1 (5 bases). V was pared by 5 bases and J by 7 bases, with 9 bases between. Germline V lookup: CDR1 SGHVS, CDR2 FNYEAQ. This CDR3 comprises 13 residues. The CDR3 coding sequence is TGTGCCAGCAGCCTCAGGGTGAATTCACCCCTCCACTTT. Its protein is CASSLRVNSPLHF.

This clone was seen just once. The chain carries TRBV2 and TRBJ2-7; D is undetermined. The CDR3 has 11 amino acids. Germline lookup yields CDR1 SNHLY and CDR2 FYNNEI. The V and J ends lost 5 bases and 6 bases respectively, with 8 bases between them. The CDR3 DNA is TGTGCCAGCAGTCCCAGCGCCGAGCAGTACTTC. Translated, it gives CASSPSAEQYF.

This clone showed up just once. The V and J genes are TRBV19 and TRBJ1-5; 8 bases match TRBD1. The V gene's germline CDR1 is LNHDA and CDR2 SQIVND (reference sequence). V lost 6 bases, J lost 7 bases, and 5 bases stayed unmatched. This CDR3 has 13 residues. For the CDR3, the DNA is TGTGCCAGTAGGGGACAGGTGGGCCAGCCCCAGCATTTT. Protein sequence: CASRGQVGQPQHF.

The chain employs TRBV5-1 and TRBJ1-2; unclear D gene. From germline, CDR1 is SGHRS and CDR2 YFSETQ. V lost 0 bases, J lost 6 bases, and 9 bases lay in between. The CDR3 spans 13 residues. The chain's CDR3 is CASSLGGSDGYTF. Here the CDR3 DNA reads TGCGCCAGCAGCTTGGGCGGTTCAGATGGCTACACCTTC. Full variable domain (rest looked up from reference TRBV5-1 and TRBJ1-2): KAGVTQTPRYLIKTRGQQVTLSCSPISGHRSVSWYQQTPGQGLQFLFEYFSETQRNKGNFPGRFSGRQFSNSRSEMNVSTLELGDSALYLCASSLGGSDGYTFGSGTRLTVV.

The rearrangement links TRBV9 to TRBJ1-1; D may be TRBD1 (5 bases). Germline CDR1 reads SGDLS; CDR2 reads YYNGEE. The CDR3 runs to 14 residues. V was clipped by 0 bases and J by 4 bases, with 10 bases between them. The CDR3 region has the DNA TGTGCCAGCAGCGTAGGGGGGATGACCACTGAAGCTTTCTTT. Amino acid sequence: CASSVGGMTTEAFF.

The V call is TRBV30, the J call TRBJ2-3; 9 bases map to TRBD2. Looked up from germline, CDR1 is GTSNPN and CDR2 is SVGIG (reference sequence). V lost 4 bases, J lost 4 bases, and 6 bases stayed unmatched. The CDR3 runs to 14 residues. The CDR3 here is CAWMRRGGADTQYF. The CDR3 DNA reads TGTGCCTGGATGAGGCGGGGGGGCGCAGATACGCAGTATTTT.

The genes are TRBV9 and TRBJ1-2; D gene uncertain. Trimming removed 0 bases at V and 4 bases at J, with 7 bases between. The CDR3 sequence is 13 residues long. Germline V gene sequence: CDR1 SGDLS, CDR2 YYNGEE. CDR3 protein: CASSVGTGYGYTF. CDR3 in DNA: TGTGCCAGCAGCGTAGGAACGGGCTATGGCTACACCTTC.

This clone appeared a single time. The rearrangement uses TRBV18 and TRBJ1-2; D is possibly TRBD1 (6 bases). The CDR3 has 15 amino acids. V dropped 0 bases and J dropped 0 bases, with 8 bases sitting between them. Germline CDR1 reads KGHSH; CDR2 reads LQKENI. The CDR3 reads CASSPPDSANYGYTF. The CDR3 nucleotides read TGTGCCAGCTCACCACCGGACAGCGCTAACTATGGCTACACCTTC.

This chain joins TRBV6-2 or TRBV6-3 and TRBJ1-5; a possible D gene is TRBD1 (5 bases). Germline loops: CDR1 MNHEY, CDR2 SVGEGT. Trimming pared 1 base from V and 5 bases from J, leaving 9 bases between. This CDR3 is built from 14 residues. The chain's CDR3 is CASSYYGGYQPQHF. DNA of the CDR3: TGTGCCAGCAGTTACTACGGGGGATATCAGCCCCAGCATTTT.

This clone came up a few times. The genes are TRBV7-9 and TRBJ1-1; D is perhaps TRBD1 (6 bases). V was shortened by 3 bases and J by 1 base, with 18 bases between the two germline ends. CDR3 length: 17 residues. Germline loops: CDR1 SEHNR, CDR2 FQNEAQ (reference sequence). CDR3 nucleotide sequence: TGTGCCAGCAGCTTCGATGCGACAGGCTCCTCGAACACTGAAGCTTTCTTT. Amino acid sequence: CASSFDATGSSNTEAFF.

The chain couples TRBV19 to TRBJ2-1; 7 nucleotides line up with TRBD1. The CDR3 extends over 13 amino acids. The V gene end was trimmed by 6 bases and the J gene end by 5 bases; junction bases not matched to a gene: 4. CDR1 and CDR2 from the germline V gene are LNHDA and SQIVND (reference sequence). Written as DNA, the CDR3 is TGTGCCAGTAGCAGGGGGTGGAACAATGAGCAGTTCTTC. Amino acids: CASSRGWNNEQFF.

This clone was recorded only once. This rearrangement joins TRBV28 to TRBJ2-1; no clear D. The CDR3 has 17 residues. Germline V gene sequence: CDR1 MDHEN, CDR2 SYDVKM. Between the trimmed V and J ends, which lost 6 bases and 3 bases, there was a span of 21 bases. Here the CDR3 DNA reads TGTGCCAGCAGACGGGCCGGGCCAGCGATAGACTACAATGAGCAGTTCTTC. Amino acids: CASRRAGPAIDYNEQFF.